Included here is one T cell receptor (beta chain) sequence, with context. The target antigen is unknown. This entry belongs to a study of CD8 T cells in Susac syndrome. Broader study findings: The study acknowledged a relatively small number of individuals in its TCR sequencing and HLA analysis.

When the RNA was reverse transcribed, random hexamers were used with an input of roughly 0.45 to 1 ug. TCRdb redid the calling of the immunoSEQ multiplex PCR reads with MiXCR, one entry per CDR3 protein. The table includes under 55,000 distinct CDR3 sequences, around 93% detected once. TCR beta sequencing was performed on blood CD8+ and CD4+ T cells. FACS was used to enrich TEMRA cells, whereas the CD8+ and CD4+ T cells were obtained by negative isolation. After removal of 0 bases from V and 3 bases from J, the junction contained 8 bases not matched to a gene. CDR3 length: 18 residues. The chain is built from TRBV12-3 or TRBV12-4 and TRBJ2-3; 11 bases match TRBD2. The sequencing input was CD8+ T cells from PBMCs. The receptor was isolated from a human donor with multiple sclerosis. DNA of the CDR3: TGTGCCAGCAGTTTAGCTATAAGACTAGCGGGGTGGACAGATACGCAGTATTTT. Translated: CASSLAIRLAGWTDTQYF.